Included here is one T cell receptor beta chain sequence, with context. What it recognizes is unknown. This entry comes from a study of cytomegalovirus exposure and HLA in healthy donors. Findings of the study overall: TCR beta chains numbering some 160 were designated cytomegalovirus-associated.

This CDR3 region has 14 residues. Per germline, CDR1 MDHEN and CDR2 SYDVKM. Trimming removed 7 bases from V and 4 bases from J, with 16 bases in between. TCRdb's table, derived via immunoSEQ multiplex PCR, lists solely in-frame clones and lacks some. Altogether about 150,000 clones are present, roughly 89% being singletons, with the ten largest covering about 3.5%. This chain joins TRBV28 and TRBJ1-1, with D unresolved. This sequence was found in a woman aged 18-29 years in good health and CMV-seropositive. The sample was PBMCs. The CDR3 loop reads CASNPGPGFTEAFF. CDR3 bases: TGTGCCAGCAACCCGGGTCCTGGTTTCACTGAAGCTTTCTTT. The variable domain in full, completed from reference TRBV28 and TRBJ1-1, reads DVKVTQSSRYLVKRTGEKVFLECVQDMDHENMFWYRQDPGLGLRLIYFSYDVKMKEKGDIPEGYSVSREKKERFSLILESASTNQTSMYLCASNPGPGFTEAFFGQGTRLTVV.